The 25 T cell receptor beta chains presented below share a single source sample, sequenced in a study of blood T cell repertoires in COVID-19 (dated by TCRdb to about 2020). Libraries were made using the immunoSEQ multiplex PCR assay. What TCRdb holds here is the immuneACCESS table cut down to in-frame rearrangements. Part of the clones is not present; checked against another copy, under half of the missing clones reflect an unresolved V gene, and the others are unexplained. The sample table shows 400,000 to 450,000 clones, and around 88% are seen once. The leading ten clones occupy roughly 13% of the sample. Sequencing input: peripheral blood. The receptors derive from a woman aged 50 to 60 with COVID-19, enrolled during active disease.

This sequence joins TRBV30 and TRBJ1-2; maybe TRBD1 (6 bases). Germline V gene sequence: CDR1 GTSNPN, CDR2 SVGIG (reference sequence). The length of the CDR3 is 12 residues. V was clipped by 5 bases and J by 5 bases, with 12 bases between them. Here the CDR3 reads CAWQGPAYGYTF. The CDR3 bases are TGTGCCTGGCAGGGGCCCGCTTATGGCTACACCTTC.

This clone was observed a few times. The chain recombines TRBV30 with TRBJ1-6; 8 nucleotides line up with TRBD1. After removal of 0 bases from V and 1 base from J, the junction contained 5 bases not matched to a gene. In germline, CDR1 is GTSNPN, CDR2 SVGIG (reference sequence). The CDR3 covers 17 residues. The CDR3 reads CAWSVRQGLSYNSPLHF. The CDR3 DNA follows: TGTGCCTGGAGTGTAAGACAGGGGTTATCCTATAATTCACCCCTCCACTTT.

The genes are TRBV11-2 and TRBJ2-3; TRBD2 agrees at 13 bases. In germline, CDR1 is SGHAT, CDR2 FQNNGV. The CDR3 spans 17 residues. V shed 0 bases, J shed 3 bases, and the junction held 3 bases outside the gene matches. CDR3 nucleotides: TGTGCCAGCAGCTTAGAGGGGACTAGCGGGGTTACAGATACGCAGTATTTT. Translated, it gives CASSLEGTSGVTDTQYF.

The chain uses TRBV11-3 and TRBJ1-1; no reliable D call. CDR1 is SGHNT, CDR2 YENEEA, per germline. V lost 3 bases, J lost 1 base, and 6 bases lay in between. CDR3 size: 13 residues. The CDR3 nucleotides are TGTGCCAGCAGCTTTCTTTCGAACACTGAAGCTTTCTTT. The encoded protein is CASSFLSNTEAFF.

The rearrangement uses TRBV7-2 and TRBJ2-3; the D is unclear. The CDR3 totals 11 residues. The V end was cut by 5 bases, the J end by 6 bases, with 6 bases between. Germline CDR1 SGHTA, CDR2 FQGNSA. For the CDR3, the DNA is TGTGCCAGCAGCGCCCGGGATACGCAGTATTTT. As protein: CASSARDTQYF.

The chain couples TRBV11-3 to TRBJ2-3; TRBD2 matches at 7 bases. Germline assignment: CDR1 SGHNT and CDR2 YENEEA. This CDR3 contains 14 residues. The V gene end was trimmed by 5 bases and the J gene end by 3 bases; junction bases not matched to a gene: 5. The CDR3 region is CASSPTSVTDTQYF. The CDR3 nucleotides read TGTGCCAGCAGCCCAACTAGCGTAACAGATACGCAGTATTTT.

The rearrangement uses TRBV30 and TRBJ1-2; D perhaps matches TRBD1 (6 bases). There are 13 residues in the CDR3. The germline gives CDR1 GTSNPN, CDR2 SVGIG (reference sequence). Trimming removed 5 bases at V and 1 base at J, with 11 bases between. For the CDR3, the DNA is TGTGCCTGGGGGGGGGCGGTTAACTATGGCTACACCTTC. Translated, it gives CAWGGAVNYGYTF.

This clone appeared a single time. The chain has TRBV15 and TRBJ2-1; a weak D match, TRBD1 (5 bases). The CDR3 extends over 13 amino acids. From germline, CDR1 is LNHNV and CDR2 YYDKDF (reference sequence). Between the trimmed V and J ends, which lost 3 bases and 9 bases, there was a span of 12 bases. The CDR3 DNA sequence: TGTGCCACCAGCAGCCCTAACAGGCGTGAGCAGTTCTTC. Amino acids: CATSSPNRREQFF.

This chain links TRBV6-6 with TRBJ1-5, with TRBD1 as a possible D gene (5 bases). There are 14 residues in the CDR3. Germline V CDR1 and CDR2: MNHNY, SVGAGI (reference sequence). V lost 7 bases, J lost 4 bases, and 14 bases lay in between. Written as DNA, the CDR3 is TGTGCCAGCAACCAGGGAGGAGGAAATCAGCCCCAGCATTTT. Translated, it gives CASNQGGGNQPQHF.

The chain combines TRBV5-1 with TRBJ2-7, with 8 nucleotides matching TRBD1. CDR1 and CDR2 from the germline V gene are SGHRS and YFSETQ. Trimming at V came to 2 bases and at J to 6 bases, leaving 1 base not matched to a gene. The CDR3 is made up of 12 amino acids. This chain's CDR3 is CASSFQGAEQYF. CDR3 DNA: TGCGCCAGCAGCTTCCAGGGGGCCGAGCAGTACTTC.

The DNA for the CDR3 is TGTGCCAGCAGGGCGCTCCAGGGAACTTCTGAAGCTTTCTTT. Amino acid sequence: CASRALQGTSEAFF. The chain recombines TRBV2 with TRBJ1-1; D possibly corresponds to TRBD1 (5 bases). Germline V gene data show CDR1 as SNHLY and CDR2 as FYNNEI. This CDR3 is built from 14 residues. Trimming stripped 6 bases from V and 6 bases from J, with 17 bases between.

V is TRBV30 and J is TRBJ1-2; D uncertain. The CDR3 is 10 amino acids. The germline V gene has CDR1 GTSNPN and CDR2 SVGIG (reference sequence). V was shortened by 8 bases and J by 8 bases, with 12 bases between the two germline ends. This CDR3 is CAAKSYGYTF. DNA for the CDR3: TGTGCCGCCAAGTCCTACGGCTACACCTTC.

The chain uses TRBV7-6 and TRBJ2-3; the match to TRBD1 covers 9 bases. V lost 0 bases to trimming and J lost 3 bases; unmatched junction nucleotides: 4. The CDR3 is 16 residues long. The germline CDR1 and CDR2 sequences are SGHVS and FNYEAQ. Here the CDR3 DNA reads TGTGCCAGCAGCTTAGCGTTGGGACAGGGAACAGATACGCAGTATTTT. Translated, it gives CASSLALGQGTDTQYF.

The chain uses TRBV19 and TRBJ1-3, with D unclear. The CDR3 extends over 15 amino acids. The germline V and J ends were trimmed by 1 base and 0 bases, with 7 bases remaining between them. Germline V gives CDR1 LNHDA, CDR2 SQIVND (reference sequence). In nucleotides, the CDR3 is TGTGCCAGTAGTATAGCCTCTTACTCTGGAAACACCATATATTTT. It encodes CASSIASYSGNTIYF.

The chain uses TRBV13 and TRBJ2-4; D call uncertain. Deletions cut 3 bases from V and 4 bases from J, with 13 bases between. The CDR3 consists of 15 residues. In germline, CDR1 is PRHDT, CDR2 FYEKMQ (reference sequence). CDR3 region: CASSFRKVGKNIQYF. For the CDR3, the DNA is TGTGCCAGCAGCTTTCGTAAGGTCGGGAAAAACATTCAGTACTTC.

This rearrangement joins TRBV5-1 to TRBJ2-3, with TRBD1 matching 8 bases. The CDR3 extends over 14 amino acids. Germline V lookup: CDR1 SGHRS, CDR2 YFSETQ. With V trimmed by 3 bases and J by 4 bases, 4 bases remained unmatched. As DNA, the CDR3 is TGCGCCAGCAGCTCGGACAGGGAGGCAGATACGCAGTATTTT. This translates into CASSSDREADTQYF.

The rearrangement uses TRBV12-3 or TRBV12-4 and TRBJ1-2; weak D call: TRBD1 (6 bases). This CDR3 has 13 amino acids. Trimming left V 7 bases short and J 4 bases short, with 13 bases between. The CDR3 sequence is CASKSAGAYGYTF. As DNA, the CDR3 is TGTGCCAGCAAATCTGCAGGGGCCTATGGCTACACCTTC.

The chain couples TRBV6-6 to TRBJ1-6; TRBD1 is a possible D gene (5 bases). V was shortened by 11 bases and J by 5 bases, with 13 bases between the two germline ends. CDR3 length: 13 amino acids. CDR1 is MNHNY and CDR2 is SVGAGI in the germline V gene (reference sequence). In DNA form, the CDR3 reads TGTGCCGCAACACAGGATGATAATTCACCCCTCCACTTT. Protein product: CAATQDDNSPLHF.

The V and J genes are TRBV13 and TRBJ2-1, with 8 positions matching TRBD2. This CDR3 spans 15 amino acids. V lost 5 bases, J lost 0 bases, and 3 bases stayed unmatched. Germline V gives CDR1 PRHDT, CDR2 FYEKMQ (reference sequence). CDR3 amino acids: CASSQRGSSYNEQFF. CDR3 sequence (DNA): TGTGCCAGCAGCCAGCGGGGGAGCTCCTACAATGAGCAGTTCTTC.

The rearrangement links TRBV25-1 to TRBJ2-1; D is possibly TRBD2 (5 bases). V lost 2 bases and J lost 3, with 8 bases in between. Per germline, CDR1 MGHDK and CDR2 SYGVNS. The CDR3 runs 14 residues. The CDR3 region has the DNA TGTGCCAGCAGTGAAGTCGGGGTCTACAATGAGCAGTTCTTC. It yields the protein CASSEVGVYNEQFF. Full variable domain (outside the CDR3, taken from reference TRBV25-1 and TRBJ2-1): EADIYQTPRYLVIGTGKKITLECSQTMGHDKMYWYQQDPGMELHLIHYSYGVNSTEKGDLSSESTVSRIRTEHFPLTLESARPSHTSQYLCASSEVGVYNEQFFGPGTRLTVL.

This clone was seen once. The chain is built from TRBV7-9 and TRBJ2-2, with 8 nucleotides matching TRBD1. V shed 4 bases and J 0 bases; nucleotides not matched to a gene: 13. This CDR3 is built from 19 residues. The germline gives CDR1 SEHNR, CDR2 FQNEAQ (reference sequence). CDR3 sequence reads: CASSSYRGSLNANTGELFF. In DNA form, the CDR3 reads TGTGCCAGCAGCTCATACAGGGGGTCACTTAATGCGAACACCGGGGAGCTGTTTTTT.

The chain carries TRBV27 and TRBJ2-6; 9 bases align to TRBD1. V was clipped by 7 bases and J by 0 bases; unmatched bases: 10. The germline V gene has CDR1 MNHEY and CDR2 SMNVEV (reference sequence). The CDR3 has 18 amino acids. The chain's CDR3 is CASTLRDRAFSGANVLTF. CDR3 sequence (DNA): TGTGCCAGCACCCTCCGGGACAGGGCCTTCTCTGGGGCCAACGTCCTGACTTTC.

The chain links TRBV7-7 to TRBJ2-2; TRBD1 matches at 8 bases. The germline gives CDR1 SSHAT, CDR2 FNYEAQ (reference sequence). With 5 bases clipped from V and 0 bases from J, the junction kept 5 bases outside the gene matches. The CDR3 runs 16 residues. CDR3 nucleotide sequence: TGTGCCAGCAGCCGATCGACAGGGGCGAACACCGGGGAGCTGTTTTTT. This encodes CASSRSTGANTGELFF.

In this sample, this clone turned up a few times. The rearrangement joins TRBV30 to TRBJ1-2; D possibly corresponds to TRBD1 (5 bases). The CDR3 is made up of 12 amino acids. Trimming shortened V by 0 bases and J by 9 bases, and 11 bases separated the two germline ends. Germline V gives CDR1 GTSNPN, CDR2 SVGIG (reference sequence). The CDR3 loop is CAWSVQDTRYTF. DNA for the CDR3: TGTGCCTGGAGTGTACAGGACACGCGCTACACCTTC.

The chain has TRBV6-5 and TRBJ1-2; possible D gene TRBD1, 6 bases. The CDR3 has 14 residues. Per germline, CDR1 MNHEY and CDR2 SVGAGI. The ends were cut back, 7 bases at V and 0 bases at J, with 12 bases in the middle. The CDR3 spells CASTQDSPNYGYTF. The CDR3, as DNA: TGTGCCAGCACCCAGGACAGCCCTAACTATGGCTACACCTTC.